These T cell receptor beta chains were read from a single sample in a study of neoadjuvant anti-PD-1 for oral cavity cancer. Sequencing was performed with immunoSEQ multiplex PCR; in TCRdb, only in-frame clones are kept and a portion is missing. The sample carries about 16,000 clones, 72% recorded once. The sequencing here drew on PBMCs, taken before nivolumab (anti-PD-1) treatment. These receptors all stem from a person aged 40 to 85 with oral cavity squamous cell carcinoma. CDR3s include the opening cysteine and the closing phenylalanine or tryptophan. The order of the fields is V gene, D gene, CDR3 protein. D genes are given only for firm matches.

v_call: TRBV7-8; d_call: TRBD1; cdr3_aa: CASSRDSPFSMLRYTF
v_call: TRBV7-8; d_call: .; cdr3_aa: CASSLQRARQPQHF
v_call: TRBV19; d_call: .; cdr3_aa: CASSILLTDFSNQPQHF
v_call: TRBV27; d_call: .; cdr3_aa: CASSLGWSTDTQYF
v_call: TRBV6-1; d_call: .; cdr3_aa: CASSVGSSGNQPQHF
v_call: TRBV27; d_call: TRBD1; cdr3_aa: CASSLSGMRDRGYNEQFF
v_call: TRBV30; d_call: TRBD1; cdr3_aa: CAWYRGQTGVYGYTF
v_call: TRBV27; d_call: .; cdr3_aa: CASSPWWSLDQPQHF
v_call: TRBV7-9; d_call: .; cdr3_aa: CASSQPGVWTNEKLFF
v_call: TRBV10-1; d_call: .; cdr3_aa: CASPKGDGGELFF
v_call: TRBV5-1; d_call: .; cdr3_aa: CASSLQGVGADTQYF
v_call: TRBV11-2; d_call: .; cdr3_aa: CASSSPRETGSTDTQYF
v_call: TRBV19; d_call: TRBD1; cdr3_aa: CASVGIQGAGQPQHF
v_call: TRBV30; d_call: TRBD2; cdr3_aa: CAWSGSGSGGTDTQYF
v_call: TRBV6-6; d_call: .; cdr3_aa: CASSYNPTQLYGYTF
v_call: TRBV9; d_call: .; cdr3_aa: CASSVGVVNTEAFF
v_call: TRBV5-1; d_call: TRBD2; cdr3_aa: CASSGRGSREGSYNEQFF
v_call: TRBV9; d_call: .; cdr3_aa: CASSVGQASNQPQHF
v_call: TRBV11-2; d_call: .; cdr3_aa: CASSAQSSPGEQFF
v_call: TRBV30; d_call: TRBD2; cdr3_aa: CAWSRLARLNIQYF
v_call: TRBV6-1; d_call: .; cdr3_aa: CASSSTNYGYTF
v_call: TRBV11-2; d_call: TRBD1; cdr3_aa: CASSLALGQGGSGELFF
v_call: TRBV15; d_call: .; cdr3_aa: CATSSRGGNQPQHF
v_call: TRBV13; d_call: TRBD1; cdr3_aa: CASTDKWGTVNNEQFF
v_call: TRBV4-1; d_call: TRBD1; cdr3_aa: CASSWGQGYEKLFF
v_call: TRBV6-4; d_call: .; cdr3_aa: CASSDSKEGAHTDTQYF
v_call: TRBV30; d_call: .; cdr3_aa: CAWSRWGSNEKLFF
v_call: TRBV4-1; d_call: .; cdr3_aa: CASSQVALVNTDTQYF
v_call: TRBV27; d_call: .; cdr3_aa: CASSPSNSNQPQHF
v_call: TRBV2; d_call: .; cdr3_aa: CASIFGRGRSYNEQFF
v_call: TRBV5-1; d_call: .; cdr3_aa: CASSSRSRDRGANVLTF
v_call: TRBV11-3; d_call: .; cdr3_aa: CASSSLGDTGNEQFF
v_call: TRBV21-1; d_call: .; cdr3_aa: CAHPGVGRPGNTIYF